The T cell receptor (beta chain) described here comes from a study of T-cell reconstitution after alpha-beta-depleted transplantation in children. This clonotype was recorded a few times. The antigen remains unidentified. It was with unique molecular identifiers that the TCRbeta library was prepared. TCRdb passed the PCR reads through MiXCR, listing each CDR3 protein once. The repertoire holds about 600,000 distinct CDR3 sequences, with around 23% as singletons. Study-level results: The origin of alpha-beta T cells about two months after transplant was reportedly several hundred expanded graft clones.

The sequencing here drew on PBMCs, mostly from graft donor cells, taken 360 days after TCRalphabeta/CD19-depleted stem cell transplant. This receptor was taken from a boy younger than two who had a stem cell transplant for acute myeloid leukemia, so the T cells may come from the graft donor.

This CDR3 is CASTVRGGEETQYF. CDR3 sequence (DNA): TGTGCCAGCACCGTGAGAGGGGGGGAAGAGACCCAGTACTTC. The V gene is TRBV12-3 or TRBV12-4, the J gene TRBJ2-5; D may be TRBD2 (7 bases). Trimming removed 7 bases at V and 3 bases at J, with 15 bases between. The CDR3 is 14 amino acids.